This TCR beta chain appears in the sequencing data of a study of blood T cell repertoires in COVID-19 (dated by TCRdb to the early 2020s). Notes on the research overall: Samples covering the acute and convalescent phases of COVID-19 were provided by collaborators in the United States, Italy and Spain. The prospective study material was composed of cDNA or gDNA derived from T cells, B-cell-depleted T cells, or PBMCs. The sample metadata nearly always contained a de-identified subject ID, COVID-19 status, age in years and sex. Where available, HLA class I and class II types were taken from metadata supplied by the sample provider and were not determined by assay-based typing. Samples were obtained from the ongoing ImmuneRACE study (first 160 participants) and from over 1,000 subjects provided by 6 global collaborators. The repertoires were released in a freely available public database intended as a resource for research on the immune response to SARS-CoV-2. The dataset comprised deeply sampled blood TCRbeta repertoires from subjects exposed to, actively infected with, or recovered from COVID-19.

The immunoSEQ Assay, a bias-controlled multiplex PCR, was used to amplify TCRbeta CDR3 regions from genomic DNA. Processing in the source paper ran as follows. The number of nucleated cells in each sample was estimated from the amplification of reference gene primers within the assay. Sequence reads were collapsed and filtered to measure the absolute abundance of every unique TCRbeta CDR3 rearrangement. For each sample, productive Simpson clonality was calculated by taking the square root of Simpson's diversity index across productive rearrangements. TCRdb obtained this table from immuneACCESS and retained in-frame rearrangements with V and J assigned. These tables miss some clones; where compared with another copy, unresolved V genes account for less than half of the shortfall, and the remainder is unexplained. V, J and clone size were drawn from that table, and D and trimming were deduced from the DNA. The sample data list roughly 300,000 clones, and 90% of these were observed just once. 6.5% to 8% of the sample lies in the top ten.

V has 2 bases trimmed and J has 4 bases trimmed; junction bases matching no gene number 14. There are 19 amino acids in the CDR3, from cysteine to phenylalanine inclusive. This entry keeps only the CDR3 DNA: 57 bases, framed from base 1. The germline V gene yields MNHEY for CDR1 and SVGEGT for CDR2. Worth noting for this clone: Its antigen is currently not known. Base-call qualities are not available, and no considerably larger clone is one nucleotide away.

One collaborating source in Seattle enrolled patients during active infection and followed them longitudinally through the course of disease. Each collaborating institution followed its own protocols to collect whole blood in K2EDTA tubes. For TCRbeta analysis, collaborators shipped samples in one of three forms: frozen whole blood, isolated PBMCs, or DNA extracted from either of those sample types. Findings and caveats that apply to the study as a whole: The amount of clinical and demographic metadata varied by source and participant and was provided uncurated.

This clonotype was sampled from a woman between 25 and 40 years old with COVID-19, enrolled during active disease. Sequenced sample: peripheral blood. The chain links TRBV6-2 or TRBV6-3 with TRBJ2-2, with 9 middle bases fitting TRBD1. CDR3 region: CASSYRVPGTGLGTGELFF. The bases read TGTGCCAGCAGTTACAGGGTTCCCGGGACAGGGTTAGGCACCGGGGAGCTGTTTTTT.